These 10 T cell receptor beta chains share one sample of origin, sequenced in a study of blood T cells in healthy people across ages. A J-beta primer mix and a sample-barcoded 5' primer were used in a second PCR of about 6 to 12 cycles. TCRdb re-derived calls from the 5' RACE reads in MiXCR, one entry per CDR3 protein. The repertoire has about 800,000 distinct CDR3 sequences, 55% to 70% of them found once; the top ten carry 22%. The sequenced material came from blood. These receptors were taken from a man aged 25-45 years in good health.

The genes are TRBV29-1 and TRBJ1-2; maybe TRBD1 (6 bases). Germline loops: CDR1 SQVTM, CDR2 ANQGSEA. CDR3 length: 12 amino acids. Trimming cost V 0 bases and J 7 bases, with 9 bases left between them. CDR3 sequence: CSVEEGAGGYTF. Here the CDR3 DNA reads TGCAGCGTTGAAGAGGGGGCGGGTGGCTACACCTTC. The whole variable domain, remainder taken from reference TRBV29-1 and TRBJ1-2, is SAVISQKPSRDICQRGTSLTIQCQVDSQVTMMFWYRQQPGQSLTLIATANQGSEATYESGFVIDKFPISRPNLTFSTLTVSNMSPEDSSIYLCSVEEGAGGYTFGSGTRLTVV.

The chain carries TRBV6-1 and TRBJ1-5, with 8 bases that match TRBD1. Losses at the gene ends were 7 bases for V and 7 bases for J; bases not matched to a gene: 6. Germline loops: CDR1 MNHNS, CDR2 SASEGT. The CDR3 runs 13 residues. The CDR3 DNA reads TGTGCCAGCAATCAGGGGGCGAGGCAGCCCCAGCATTTT. It translates to CASNQGARQPQHF.

This clonotype has a handful of counts. The rearrangement links TRBV10-3 to TRBJ2-7; D might be TRBD1 (6 bases). Germline loops: CDR1 ENHRY, CDR2 SYGVKD. The CDR3 has 12 amino acids. The germline V and J ends were trimmed by 5 bases and 3 bases, with 8 bases remaining between them. CDR3 DNA sequence: TGTGCCATCAGTCGGGACAACTACGAGCAGTACTTC. Protein: CAISRDNYEQYF.

The rearrangement links TRBV6-2 or TRBV6-3 to TRBJ1-1; TRBD1 agrees at 8 bases. Germline loops: CDR1 MNHEY, CDR2 SVGEGT. J gave up 1 base and V 2 bases, and 0 bases lay outside the gene matches. CDR3 length equals 14 residues. CDR3 sequence: CASSYGQGNTEAFF. In DNA, the CDR3 is TGTGCCAGCAGTTACGGACAGGGGAACACTGAAGCTTTCTTT.

In this sample, this clonotype turned up a few times. The CDR3 bases are TGTGCCAGCAGCTTAGCGGATTTGAGCGGGAGGTACAGTCCAGCCAAAAACATTCAGTACTTC. The encoded protein is CASSLADLSGRYSPAKNIQYF. The chain couples TRBV7-2 to TRBJ2-4, with 9 bases that match TRBD2. V gave up 0 bases and J gave up 0 bases; unmatched junction bases: 15. There are 21 residues in the CDR3. CDR1 SGHTA and CDR2 FQGNSA come from the germline V gene.

This clonotype was counted a single time. The gene calls are TRBV4-1 and TRBJ1-1, with 8 bases lining up with TRBD1. CDR3 length: 14 residues. Germline assignment: CDR1 MGHRA and CDR2 YSYEKL. The V gene end was trimmed by 2 bases and the J gene end by 5 bases; junction bases not matched to a gene: 4. The CDR3, as DNA: TGCGCCAGCAGCCAACCCCGGACAGGGACTGAAGCTTTCTTT. It codes for CASSQPRTGTEAFF.

In this sample, this clonotype turned up once. The rearrangement joins TRBV6-2 or TRBV6-3 to TRBJ1-1; D gene unclear. CDR3 length: 16 amino acids. Between the trimmed V and J ends, which lost 2 bases and 2 bases, there was a span of 15 bases. The V gene's germline CDR1 is MNHEY and CDR2 SVGEGT. The CDR3 DNA sequence: TGTGCCAGCAGTTACAAACAAGGCGGAGGAAACACTGAAGCTTTCTTT. Its translation is CASSYKQGGGNTEAFF.

The genes are TRBV5-1 and TRBJ1-5; 8 positions agree with TRBD1. Germline V gives CDR1 SGHRS, CDR2 YFSETQ. The V segment lost 0 bases and the J segment 6 bases; nucleotides outside the gene matches: 5. The CDR3 sequence is 15 residues long. In nucleotides, the CDR3 is TGCGCCAGCAGCTTGGGGACAGGGATAGGTCAGCCCCAGCATTTT. It is translated as CASSLGTGIGQPQHF.

The chain is built from TRBV10-3 and TRBJ2-7; 7 bases agree with TRBD1. This CDR3 contains 12 residues. Per germline, CDR1 ENHRY and CDR2 SYGVKD. Losses at the gene ends were 7 bases for V and 3 bases for J; bases not matched to a gene: 3. CDR3 nucleotide sequence: TGTGCCATCAAGGGGGCAAGCTACGAGCAGTACTTC. It translates to CAIKGASYEQYF.

The chain joins TRBV7-2 to TRBJ2-1; 8 nucleotides agree with TRBD1. Germline assignment: CDR1 SGHTA and CDR2 FQGNSA. V was pared by 4 bases and J by 9 bases, with 11 bases of the junction left unmatched. The CDR3 length is 15 residues. CDR3 loop: CASSSYGTGVGEQFF. CDR3 sequence (DNA): TGTGCCAGCAGCTCCTACGGGACAGGAGTTGGTGAGCAGTTCTTC.